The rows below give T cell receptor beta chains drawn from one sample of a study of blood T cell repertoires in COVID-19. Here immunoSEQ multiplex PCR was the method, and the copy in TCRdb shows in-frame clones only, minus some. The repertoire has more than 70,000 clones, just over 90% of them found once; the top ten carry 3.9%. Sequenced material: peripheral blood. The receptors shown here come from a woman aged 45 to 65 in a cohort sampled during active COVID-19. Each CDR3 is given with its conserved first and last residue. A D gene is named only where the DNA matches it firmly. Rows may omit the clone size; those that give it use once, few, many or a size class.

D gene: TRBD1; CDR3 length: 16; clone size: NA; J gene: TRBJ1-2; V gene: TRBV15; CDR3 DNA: TGTGCCACCAGCAGAGATCCCGGGACAGGGGGCGCGAGCTGGGCCTTC; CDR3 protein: CATSRDPGTGGASWAF
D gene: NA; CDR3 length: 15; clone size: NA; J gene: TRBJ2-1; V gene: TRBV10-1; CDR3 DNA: TGCGCCAGCAGTGAGTCAGTGGGAGCCGACAATGAGCAGTTCTTC; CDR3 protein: CASSESVGADNEQFF
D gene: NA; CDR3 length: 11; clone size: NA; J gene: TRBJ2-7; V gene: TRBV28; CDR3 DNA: TGTGCCACCCTCCCGAGCTACGAGCAGTACTTC; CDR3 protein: CATLPSYEQYF
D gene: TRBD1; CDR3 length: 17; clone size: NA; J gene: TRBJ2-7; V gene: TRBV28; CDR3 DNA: TGTGCCAGCAGTCCCCCTTCGACAGGGGGCCTCTCCTACGAGCAGTACTTC; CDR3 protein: CASSPPSTGGLSYEQYF
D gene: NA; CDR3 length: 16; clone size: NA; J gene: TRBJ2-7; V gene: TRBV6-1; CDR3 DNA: TGTGCCAGCAGTGAACCAGGGGCGGTCCCACCCTACGAGCAGTACTTC; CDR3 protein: CASSEPGAVPPYEQYF
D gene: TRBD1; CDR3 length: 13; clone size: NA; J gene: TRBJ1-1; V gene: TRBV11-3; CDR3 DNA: TGTGCCAGCAGCCGGGGACAGGGTCTGACGGCTTTCTTT; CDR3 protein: CASSRGQGLTAFF
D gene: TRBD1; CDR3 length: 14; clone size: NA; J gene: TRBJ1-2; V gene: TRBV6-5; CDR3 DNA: TGTGCCAGCAGTTACTTTGGGCAGGGGGCTACCTACACCTTC; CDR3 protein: CASSYFGQGATYTF
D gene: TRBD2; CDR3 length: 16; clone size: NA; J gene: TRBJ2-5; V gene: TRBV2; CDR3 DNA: TGTGCCAGCAGTCCCGGACTAGCGGGGCTCCAAGAGACCCAGTACTTC; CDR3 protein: CASSPGLAGLQETQYF
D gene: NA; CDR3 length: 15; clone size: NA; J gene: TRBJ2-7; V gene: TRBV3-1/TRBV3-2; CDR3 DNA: TGTGCCAGCAGCCAAGGGACAGCAGACCCCCACGGGCAGTACTTC; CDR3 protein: CASSQGTADPHGQYF
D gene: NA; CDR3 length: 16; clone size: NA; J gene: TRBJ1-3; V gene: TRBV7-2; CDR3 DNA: TGTGCCAGCAGCTTACCAGGGGTAAACTCTGGAAACACCATATATTTT; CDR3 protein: CASSLPGVNSGNTIYF
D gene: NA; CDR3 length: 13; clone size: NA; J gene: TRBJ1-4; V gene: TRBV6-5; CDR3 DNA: TGTGCCAGCACTCTCTTGCGTAATGAAAAACTGTTTTTT; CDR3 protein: CASTLLRNEKLFF
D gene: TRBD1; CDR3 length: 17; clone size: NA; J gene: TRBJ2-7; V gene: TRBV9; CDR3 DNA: TGTGCCAGCAGACCAAAGAAACAACCGGGACAGTTCTACGAGCAGTACTTC; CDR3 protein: CASRPKKQPGQFYEQYF
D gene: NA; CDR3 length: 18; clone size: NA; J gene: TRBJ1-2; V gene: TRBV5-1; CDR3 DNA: TGCGCCAGCAGCTTGGCTCCCGGCTGGCCCGGCGGATTGAATGGCTACACCTTC; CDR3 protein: CASSLAPGWPGGLNGYTF
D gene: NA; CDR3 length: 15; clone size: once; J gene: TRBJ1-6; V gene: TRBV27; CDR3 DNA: TGTGCCAGCAGGTCTCGGGGGGCAGCGGATTCACCCCTCCACTTT; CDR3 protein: CASRSRGAADSPLHF
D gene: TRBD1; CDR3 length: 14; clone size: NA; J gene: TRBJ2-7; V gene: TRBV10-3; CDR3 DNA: TGTGCCATCAGTACCGGGACAGCGATGTACGAGCAGTACTTC; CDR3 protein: CAISTGTAMYEQYF
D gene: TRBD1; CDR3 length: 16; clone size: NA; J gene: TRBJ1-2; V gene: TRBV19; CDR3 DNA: TGTGCCAGTAGTCGAACGGGGGATGGACAGGGATGGGGCTACACCTTC; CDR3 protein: CASSRTGDGQGWGYTF
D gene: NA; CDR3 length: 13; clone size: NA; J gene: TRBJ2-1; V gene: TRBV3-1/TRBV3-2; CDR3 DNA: TGTGCCAGCAGCCCAACTGAGTACAATGAGCAGTTCTTC; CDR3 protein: CASSPTEYNEQFF
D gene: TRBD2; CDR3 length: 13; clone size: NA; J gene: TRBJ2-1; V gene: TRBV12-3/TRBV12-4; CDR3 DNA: TGTGCCAGCAGTTGGGACTACAACAATGAGCAGTTCTTC; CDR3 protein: CASSWDYNNEQFF
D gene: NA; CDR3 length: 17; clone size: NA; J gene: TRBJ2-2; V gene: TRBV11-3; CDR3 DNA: TGTGCCAGCAGCTTAGATCGTGTGGGGGCCGGCACCGGGGAGCTGTTTTTT; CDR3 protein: CASSLDRVGAGTGELFF
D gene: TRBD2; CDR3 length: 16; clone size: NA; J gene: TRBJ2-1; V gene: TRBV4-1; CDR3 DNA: TGCGCCAGCAGCCAAGATACTAGCGGGGGCCTCAATGAGCAGTTCTTC; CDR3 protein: CASSQDTSGGLNEQFF
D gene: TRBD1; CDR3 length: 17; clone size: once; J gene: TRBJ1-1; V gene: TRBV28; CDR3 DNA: TGTGCCAGCAGTTTAGGGGGAGACAGGGGGCGGCGTACTGAAGCTTTCTTT; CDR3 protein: CASSLGGDRGRRTEAFF
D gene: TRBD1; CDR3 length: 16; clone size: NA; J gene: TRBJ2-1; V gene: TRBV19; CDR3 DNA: TGTGCCAGTAGTATACGGGCAGGGGGCTTTTCAGGTGAGCAGTTCTTC; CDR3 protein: CASSIRAGGFSGEQFF
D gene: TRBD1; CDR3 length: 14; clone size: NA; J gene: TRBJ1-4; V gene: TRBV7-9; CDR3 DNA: TGTGCCAGCAGTCGGACAGGGGGCGCGGAAAAACTGTTTTTT; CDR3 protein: CASSRTGGAEKLFF
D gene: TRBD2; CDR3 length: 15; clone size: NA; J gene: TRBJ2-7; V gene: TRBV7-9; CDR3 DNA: TGTGCCAGCAGCTTAGATGGGACTAGCGACTACGAGCAGTACTTC; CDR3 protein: CASSLDGTSDYEQYF
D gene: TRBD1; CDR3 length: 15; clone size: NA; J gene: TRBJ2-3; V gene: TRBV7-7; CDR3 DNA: TGTGCTAGCAGCCAGGGACAGGGGAGAGCAGATACGCAGTATTTT; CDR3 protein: CASSQGQGRADTQYF
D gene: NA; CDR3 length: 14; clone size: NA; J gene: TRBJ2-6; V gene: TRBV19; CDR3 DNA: TGTGCCAGTCTAGGGGATGCTGGGGCCAACGTCCTGACTTTC; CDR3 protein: CASLGDAGANVLTF
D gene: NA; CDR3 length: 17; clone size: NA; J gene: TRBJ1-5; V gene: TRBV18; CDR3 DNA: TGTGCCAGCTCACCAACGGGAGGGGGGCATACCAATCAGCCCCAGCATTTT; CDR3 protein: CASSPTGGGHTNQPQHF
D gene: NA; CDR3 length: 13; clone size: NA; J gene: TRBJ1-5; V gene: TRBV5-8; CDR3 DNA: TGTGCCAGCAGTATACTCAGGGCCCAGCCCCAGCATTTT; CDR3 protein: CASSILRAQPQHF
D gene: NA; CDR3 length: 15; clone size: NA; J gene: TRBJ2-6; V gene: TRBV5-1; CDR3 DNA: TGCGCCAGCAGCTTGGGAGTCTCTGGGGCCAACGTCCTGACTTTC; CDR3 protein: CASSLGVSGANVLTF